Listed here are 20 T cell receptor beta chains from one sample, sequenced in a study of blood T cell repertoires in COVID-19. Libraries were prepared by immunoSEQ multiplex PCR; TCRdb keeps only in-frame clonotypes and omits some of them. The sample has about 65,000 clones, 93% seen once; the top ten hold about 3%. Sequenced input: peripheral blood. Every receptor here comes from a man in his sixties or seventies with active COVID-19.

The chain employs TRBV29-1 and TRBJ2-5; D is possibly TRBD1 (7 bases). This CDR3 has 13 amino acids. Trimming stripped 7 bases from V and 5 bases from J, with 17 bases between. The V gene's germline CDR1 is SQVTM and CDR2 ANQGSEA. The CDR3 bases are TGCAGCGCCTCAGGGGGGCCGTCGGAGACCCAGTACTTC. Amino acid sequence: CSASGGPSETQYF.

The chain recombines TRBV6-5 with TRBJ2-7, with D possibly TRBD1 on 6 matching bases. The CDR3 length is 15 residues. Germline V lookup: CDR1 MNHEY, CDR2 SVGAGI. Trimming pared 7 bases from V and 3 bases from J, leaving 19 bases between. As DNA, the CDR3 is TGTGCCAGCACCCAAGGCCAGGGGACCATCTACGAGCAGTACGTC. Residues: CASTQGQGTIYEQYV.

The rearrangement links TRBV4-1 to TRBJ2-3; 8 bases fit TRBD2. Germline CDR1 and CDR2: MGHRA and YSYEKL. The CDR3 contains 15 residues. Trimming cost V 8 bases and J 5 bases; bases outside gene matches: 12. The CDR3 DNA reads TGCGCCAGCGCCCCTGGACGACTAGCGTTAGATACGCAGTATTTT. As protein: CASAPGRLALDTQYF.

The V call is TRBV15, the J call TRBJ2-2; the match to TRBD1 covers 7 bases. Germline V gene data show CDR1 as LNHNV and CDR2 as YYDKDF (reference sequence). J gave up 4 bases and V 8 bases, and 4 bases lay outside the gene matches. This CDR3 is 13 amino acids long. CDR3 region: CATRGQSTGELFF. The CDR3 DNA reads TGTGCCACCCGGGGACAGAGCACCGGGGAGCTGTTTTTT.

CDR3: CASSSGQGHTDTQYF. The DNA of the CDR3 is TGTGCCAGCAGCTCGGGACAGGGCCACACAGATACGCAGTATTTT. The chain carries TRBV7-6 and TRBJ2-3; the match to TRBD1 covers 9 bases. The V gene's germline CDR1 is SGHVS and CDR2 FNYEAQ. This CDR3 contains 15 residues. With 4 bases clipped from V and 2 bases from J, the junction kept 4 bases outside the gene matches.

J is TRBJ2-2 and V is TRBV7-9; the match to TRBD2 covers 7 bases. V trimming: 4 bases; J trimming: 4 bases; junction bases outside the gene matches: 12. The CDR3 is 17 residues long. The germline V gene encodes CDR1 SEHNR and CDR2 FQNEAQ (reference sequence). CDR3 region: CASSSVGGNHRTGELFF. CDR3 nucleotide sequence: TGTGCCAGCAGCTCCGTGGGGGGGAATCATCGCACCGGGGAGCTGTTTTTT.

The rearrangement joins TRBV18 to TRBJ1-6; 8 bases fit TRBD1. V shed 2 bases and J 3 bases; nucleotides not matched to a gene: 0. CDR3 length: 15 residues. From germline, CDR1 is KGHSH and CDR2 LQKENI. CDR3 coding DNA: TGTGCCAGCTCACCAGGGACAGGCTATAATTCACCCCTCCACTTT. Translating gives CASSPGTGYNSPLHF.

The rearrangement links TRBV10-2 to TRBJ1-4; possible D gene TRBD1, 6 bases. The V gene's germline CDR1 is WSHSY and CDR2 SAAADI. Trimming left V 0 bases short and J 7 bases short, with 12 bases between. The CDR3 has 15 residues. The chain's CDR3 is CASSESQGFFEKLFF. DNA of the CDR3: TGCGCCAGCAGTGAGTCCCAGGGGTTCTTTGAAAAACTGTTTTTT.

The rearrangement links TRBV6-6 to TRBJ2-5; 10 bases match TRBD2. Trimming removed 8 bases from V and 4 bases from J; junction bases left unmatched: 10. From germline, CDR1 is MNHNY and CDR2 SVGAGI (reference sequence). CDR3 length: 15 amino acids. This CDR3 reads CASLNGIAGGETQYF. In DNA, the CDR3 is TGTGCCAGCCTCAATGGAATAGCGGGGGGAGAGACCCAGTACTTC.

V is TRBV5-4 and J is TRBJ2-2, with 9 bases aligning to TRBD1. The germline CDR1 and CDR2 sequences are SGHNT and YYREEE (reference sequence). The ends lost 0 bases at V and 4 bases at J; junction bases unmatched: 4. The CDR3 has 16 amino acids. The DNA for the CDR3 is TGTGCCAGCAGCTTGGCGACAGGGGGTCGCACCGGGGAGCTGTTTTTT. Protein product: CASSLATGGRTGELFF.

The chain uses TRBV18 and TRBJ2-3, with 11 nucleotides matching TRBD2. The CDR3 contains 16 residues. The junction had 4 bases not matched to a gene; V was cut back by 2 bases and J by 3 bases. The germline CDR1 and CDR2 sequences are KGHSH and LQKENI. The CDR3 nucleotides read TGTGCCAGCTCACCAGCTAGCGGGGGGACGACAGATACGCAGTATTTT. Translation: CASSPASGGTTDTQYF.

The V gene is TRBV5-4, the J gene TRBJ1-1, with a tentative D call TRBD1 (6 bases). Germline lookup yields CDR1 SGHNT and CDR2 YYREEE (reference sequence). V was cut by 4 bases and J by 3 bases, with 16 bases left in between. The CDR3 runs to 15 residues. For the CDR3, the DNA is TGTGCCAGCAGCGGTAACCAGGGGTTACACACTGAAGCTTTCTTT. As protein: CASSGNQGLHTEAFF.

The CDR3 DNA reads TGTGCCAGTAGTATCCCGGACAGGGGCAATCAGCCCCAGCATTTT. Its translation is CASSIPDRGNQPQHF. The chain recombines TRBV19 with TRBJ1-5, with TRBD1 matching over 8 bases. Germline V gives CDR1 LNHDA, CDR2 SQIVND (reference sequence). The CDR3 runs to 15 residues. J was trimmed by 2 bases and V by 3 bases; bases with no gene match: 3.

Comments on this clone: Germline and junction disagree at one end, which may indicate a read error. This chain uses TRBV18 with TRBJ2-1, with 11 bases identical to TRBD2. The CDR3 has 18 residues. Germline values: CDR1 KGHSH, CDR2 LQKENI. The CDR3 DNA reads TGTGCCAGCTCACCACCGGCCGGTAGCGGGGGGGCCCTCAATCAGCAGTTCTTC. Amino acids: CASSPPAGSGGALNQQFF.

The chain couples TRBV6-5 to TRBJ2-2; 8 nucleotides line up with TRBD2. V trimming: 5 bases; J trimming: 7 bases; junction bases outside the gene matches: 9. The CDR3 has 15 residues. CDR1 and CDR2 (germline): MNHEY, SVGAGI. CDR3 in amino acids: CASSLTGGLDGELFF. In nucleotides, the CDR3 is TGTGCCAGCAGTCTTACGGGGGGGCTGGACGGGGAGCTGTTTTTT.

This clone was observed a single time. V is TRBV27 and J is TRBJ1-5, with 9 bases fitting TRBD1. CDR1 and CDR2 (germline): MNHEY, SMNVEV (reference sequence). Losses at the gene ends were 4 bases for V and 7 bases for J; bases not matched to a gene: 2. The CDR3 contains 13 residues. The CDR3 DNA is TGTGCCAGCAGTTGGGACAGGGTCCAGCCCCAGCATTTT. Translating gives CASSWDRVQPQHF.

V and J are TRBV4-1 and TRBJ1-2; D perhaps matches TRBD1 (5 bases). This CDR3 comprises 18 residues. Germline V gene data show CDR1 as MGHRA and CDR2 as YSYEKL. Trimming took off 0 bases at V and 4 bases at J, with 21 bases between the two ends. The DNA for the CDR3 is TGCGCCAGCAGCCAAGAGGACCCCGAAGGGGCCATCCCCTATGGCTACACCTTC. This gives the protein CASSQEDPEGAIPYGYTF.

The chain joins TRBV19 to TRBJ2-1, with TRBD2 matching over 9 bases. Germline V gene lookup returns CDR1 LNHDA and CDR2 SQIVND (reference sequence). This CDR3 region has 14 residues. Germline trimming cut 8 bases from V and 3 bases from J; bases unmatched to any gene: 5. The CDR3 sequence is CASGRGGIYNEQFF. In DNA form, the CDR3 reads TGTGCCAGTGGGCGGGGGGGCATCTACAATGAGCAGTTCTTC.

This clone was counted once. The rearrangement uses TRBV5-4 and TRBJ2-1, with D perhaps TRBD2 (6 bases). The V end was cut by 7 bases, the J end by 6 bases, with 20 bases between. CDR1 is SGHNT and CDR2 is YYREEE in the germline V gene (reference sequence). The CDR3 is 15 residues long. DNA of the CDR3: TGTGCCAGCGCTCGAAGCGCTAGCGATCGCAATGAGCAGTTCTTC. This sequence encodes CASARSASDRNEQFF.

V is TRBV6-5 and J is TRBJ2-1; 11 nucleotides match TRBD2. Germline V gene data show CDR1 as MNHEY and CDR2 as SVGAGI. V lost 6 bases to trimming and J lost 4 bases; unmatched junction nucleotides: 2. CDR3 length equals 14 residues. The CDR3 region has the DNA TGTGCCAGCAGGGGACTAGCGGATTACAATGAGCAGTTCTTC. Translation gives CASRGLADYNEQFF.